A single TCR beta chain is shown here with its context. Its matching antigen is unknown. This record belongs to a study of OX40 agonist ivuxolimab in advanced cancers. At the level of the study: From about 20 to 79 years was the age range, with a mean of around 54 years, and over 80% were male. Study-wide results and caveats: Researchers report that CD8+ T cells had, on average, more expanded clones than CD4+. The 0.1-3.0 mg/kg partial responders had among the lowest clonal expansion.

Collection of blood occurred at baseline, at cycle 4 day 1, and at cycle 7 day 1. Here immunoSEQ multiplex PCR was the method, and the copy in TCRdb shows in-frame clones only, minus some. The sample records over 60,000 clones, roughly 80% being singletons. The junction had 7 bases not matched to a gene; V was cut back by 7 bases and J by 7 bases. There are 15 residues in the CDR3. Looked up from germline, CDR1 is SGHTS and CDR2 is YDEGEE. Sequenced material: CD4+ or CD8+ T cells sorted from blood, taken in a trial of the OX40 agonist ivuxolimab. This rearrangement joins TRBV5-8 to TRBJ1-6; 11 positions match TRBD1. This TCR was sampled from an adult with an advanced solid tumor such as melanoma, head and neck, liver or kidney cancer. In DNA, the CDR3 is TGTGCCAGCCTCTCGCGGGACAGGGGGAATTCACCCCTCCACTTT. It yields the protein CASLSRDRGNSPLHF. The full variable domain, completed using reference TRBV5-8 and TRBJ1-6, is EAGVTQSPTHLIKTRGQQATLRCSPISGHTSVYWYQQALGLGLQFLLWYDEGEERNRGNFPPRFSGRQFPNYSSELNVNALELEDSALYLCASLSRDRGNSPLHFGNGTRLTVT.